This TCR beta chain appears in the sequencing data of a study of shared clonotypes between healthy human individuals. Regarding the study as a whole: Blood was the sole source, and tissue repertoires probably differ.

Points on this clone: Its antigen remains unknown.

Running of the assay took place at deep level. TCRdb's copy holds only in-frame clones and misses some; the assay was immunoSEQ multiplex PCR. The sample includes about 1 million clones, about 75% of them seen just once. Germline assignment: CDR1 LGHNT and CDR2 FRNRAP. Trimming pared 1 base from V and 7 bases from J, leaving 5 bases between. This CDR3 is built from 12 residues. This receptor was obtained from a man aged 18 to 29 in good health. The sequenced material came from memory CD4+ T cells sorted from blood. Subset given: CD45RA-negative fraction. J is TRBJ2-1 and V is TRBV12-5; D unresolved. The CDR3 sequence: CASGLARNEQFF. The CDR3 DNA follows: TGTGCTAGTGGTTTGGCTCGGAATGAGCAGTTCTTC.